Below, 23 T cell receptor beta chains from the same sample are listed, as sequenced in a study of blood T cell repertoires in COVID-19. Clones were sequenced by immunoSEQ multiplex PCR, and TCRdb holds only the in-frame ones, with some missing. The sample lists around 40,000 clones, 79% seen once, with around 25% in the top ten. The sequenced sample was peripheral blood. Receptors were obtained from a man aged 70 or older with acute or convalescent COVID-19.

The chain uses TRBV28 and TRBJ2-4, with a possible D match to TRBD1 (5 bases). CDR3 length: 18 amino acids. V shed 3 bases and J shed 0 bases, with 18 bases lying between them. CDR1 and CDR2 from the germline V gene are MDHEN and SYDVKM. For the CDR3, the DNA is TGTGCCAGCAGTTTTTTCGGTGGGGCAGTAATAGCCAAAAACATTCAGTACTTC. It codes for CASSFFGGAVIAKNIQYF.

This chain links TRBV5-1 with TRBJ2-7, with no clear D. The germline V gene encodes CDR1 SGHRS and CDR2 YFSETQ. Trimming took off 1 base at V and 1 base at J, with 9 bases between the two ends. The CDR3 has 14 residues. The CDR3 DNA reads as TGCGCCAGCAGCTTGTGGGCAGAGTCCTACGAGCAGTACTTC. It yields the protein CASSLWAESYEQYF. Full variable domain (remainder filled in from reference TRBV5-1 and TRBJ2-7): KAGVTQTPRYLIKTRGQQVTLSCSPISGHRSVSWYQQTPGQGLQFLFEYFSETQRNKGNFPGRFSGRQFSNSRSEMNVSTLELGDSALYLCASSLWAESYEQYFGPGTRLTVT.

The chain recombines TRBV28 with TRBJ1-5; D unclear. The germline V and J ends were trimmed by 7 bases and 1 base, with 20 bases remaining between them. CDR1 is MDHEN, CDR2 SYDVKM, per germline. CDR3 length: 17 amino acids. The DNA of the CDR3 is TGTGCCAGCACCTCGGATGGAGTCTTTGGAAGCAATCAGCCCCAGCATTTT. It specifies CASTSDGVFGSNQPQHF.

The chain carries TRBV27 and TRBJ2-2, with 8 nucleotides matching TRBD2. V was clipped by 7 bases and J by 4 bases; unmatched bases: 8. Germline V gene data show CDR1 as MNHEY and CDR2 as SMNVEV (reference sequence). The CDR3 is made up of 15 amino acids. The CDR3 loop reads CASTRGGWGTGELFF. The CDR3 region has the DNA TGTGCCAGCACCCGGGGGGGCTGGGGCACCGGGGAGCTGTTTTTT.

CDR3 amino acids: CATSRGKGLAGAIEQFF. The CDR3 DNA reads as TGTGCCACCAGCAGAGGGAAAGGACTAGCGGGAGCTATTGAGCAGTTCTTC. The V and J genes are TRBV15 and TRBJ2-1; 13 nucleotides match TRBD2. Unmatched junction bases numbered 9, after V lost 1 base and J lost 9 bases. CDR3 length: 17 residues. Germline V gene sequence: CDR1 LNHNV, CDR2 YYDKDF (reference sequence). The full variable domain, completed using reference TRBV15 and TRBJ2-1, is DAMVIQNPRYQVTQFGKPVTLSCSQTLNHNVMYWYQQKSSQAPKLLFHYYDKDFNNEADTPDNFQSRRPNTSFCFLDIRSPGLGDTAMYLCATSRGKGLAGAIEQFFGPGTRLTVL.

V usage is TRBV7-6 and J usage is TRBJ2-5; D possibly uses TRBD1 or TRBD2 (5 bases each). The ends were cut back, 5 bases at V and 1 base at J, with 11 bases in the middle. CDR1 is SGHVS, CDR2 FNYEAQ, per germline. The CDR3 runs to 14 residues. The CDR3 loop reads CASSIEGFQETQYF. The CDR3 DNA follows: TGTGCCAGCAGCATAGAGGGGTTCCAAGAGACCCAGTACTTC.

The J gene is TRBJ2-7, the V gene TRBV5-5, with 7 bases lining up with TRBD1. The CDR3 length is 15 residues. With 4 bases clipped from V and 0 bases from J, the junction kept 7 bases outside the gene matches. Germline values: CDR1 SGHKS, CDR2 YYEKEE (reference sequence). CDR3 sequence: CASSPRGPSSYEQYF. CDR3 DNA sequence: TGTGCCAGCAGCCCAAGGGGGCCCAGCTCCTACGAGCAGTACTTC.

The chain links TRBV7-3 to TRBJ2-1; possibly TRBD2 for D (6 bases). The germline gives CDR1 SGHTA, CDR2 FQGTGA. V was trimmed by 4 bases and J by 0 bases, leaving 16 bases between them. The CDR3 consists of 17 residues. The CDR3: CASSSGLAGGSYNEQFF. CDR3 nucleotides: TGTGCCAGCAGCTCGGGACTTGCCGGAGGCTCCTACAATGAGCAGTTCTTC.

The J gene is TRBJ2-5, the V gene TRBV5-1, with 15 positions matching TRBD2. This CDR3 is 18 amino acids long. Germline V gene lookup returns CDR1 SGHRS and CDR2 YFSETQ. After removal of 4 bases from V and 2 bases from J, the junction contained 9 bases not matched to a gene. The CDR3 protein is CASSRSGLAGGRQETQYF. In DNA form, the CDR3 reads TGCGCCAGCAGCCGGAGCGGACTAGCGGGAGGGAGACAAGAGACCCAGTACTTC.

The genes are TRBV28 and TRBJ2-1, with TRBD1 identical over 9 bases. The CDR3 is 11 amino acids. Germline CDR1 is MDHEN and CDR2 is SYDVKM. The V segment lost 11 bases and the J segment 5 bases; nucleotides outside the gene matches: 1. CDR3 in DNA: TGTGCCGGACAGGGGAACAATGAGCAGTTCTTC. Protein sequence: CAGQGNNEQFF.

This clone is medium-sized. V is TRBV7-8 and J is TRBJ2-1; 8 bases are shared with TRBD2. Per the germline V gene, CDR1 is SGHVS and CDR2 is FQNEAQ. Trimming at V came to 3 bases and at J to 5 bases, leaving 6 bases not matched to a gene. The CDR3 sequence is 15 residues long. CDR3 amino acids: CASSFYSAGDNEQFF. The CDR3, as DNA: TGTGCCAGCAGCTTTTATTCAGCGGGGGACAATGAGCAGTTCTTC.

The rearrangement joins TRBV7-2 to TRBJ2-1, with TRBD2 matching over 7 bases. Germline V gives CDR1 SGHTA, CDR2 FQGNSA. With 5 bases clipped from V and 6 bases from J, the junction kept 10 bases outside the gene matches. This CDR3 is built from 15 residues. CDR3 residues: CASSAAGSGGNEQFF. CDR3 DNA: TGTGCCAGCAGCGCAGCGGGTTCGGGGGGCAATGAGCAGTTCTTC.

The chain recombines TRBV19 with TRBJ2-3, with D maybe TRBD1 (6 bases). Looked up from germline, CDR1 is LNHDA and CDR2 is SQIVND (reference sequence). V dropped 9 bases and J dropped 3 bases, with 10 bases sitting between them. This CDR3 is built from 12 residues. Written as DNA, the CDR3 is TGTGCCAGCCGAGGGGGTACAGATACGCAGTATTTT. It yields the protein CASRGGTDTQYF.

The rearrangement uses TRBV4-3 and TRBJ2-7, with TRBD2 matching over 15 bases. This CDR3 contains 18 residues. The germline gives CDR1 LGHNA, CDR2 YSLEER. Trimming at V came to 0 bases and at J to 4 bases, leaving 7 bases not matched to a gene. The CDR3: CASSQELGTSGGYYEQYF. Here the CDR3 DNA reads TGCGCCAGCAGCCAAGAACTTGGGACTAGCGGGGGGTATTACGAGCAGTACTTC.

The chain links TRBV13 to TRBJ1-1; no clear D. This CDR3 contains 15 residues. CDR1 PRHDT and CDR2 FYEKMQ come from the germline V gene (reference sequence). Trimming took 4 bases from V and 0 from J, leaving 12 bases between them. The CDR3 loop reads CASSSANGMNTEAFF. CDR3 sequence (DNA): TGTGCCAGCAGCTCCGCGAACGGGATGAACACTGAAGCTTTCTTT.

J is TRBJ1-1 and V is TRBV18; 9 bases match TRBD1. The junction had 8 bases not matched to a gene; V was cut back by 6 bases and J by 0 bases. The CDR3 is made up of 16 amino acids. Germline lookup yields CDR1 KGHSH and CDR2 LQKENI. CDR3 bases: TGTGCCAGCTCCCTTGGGACAGGGACTATGAACACTGAAGCTTTCTTT. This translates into CASSLGTGTMNTEAFF.

This CDR3 is CATGLDGRRGETQYF. The CDR3 DNA reads TGTGCCACCGGCCTGGATGGGCGGAGGGGCGAGACCCAGTACTTC. The chain uses TRBV24-1 and TRBJ2-5, with a weak D call TRBD2 (6 bases). The CDR3 is made up of 15 amino acids. Trimming shortened V by 9 bases and J by 5 bases, and 21 bases separated the two germline ends. Germline-derived CDR1 and CDR2 are KGHDR and SFDVKD.

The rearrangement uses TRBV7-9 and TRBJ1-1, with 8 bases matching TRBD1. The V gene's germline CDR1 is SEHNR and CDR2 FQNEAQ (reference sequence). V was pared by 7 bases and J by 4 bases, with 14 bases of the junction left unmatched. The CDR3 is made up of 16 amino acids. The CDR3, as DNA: TGTGCCAGCAACCCTCCGGGACAGGTTTACTTCACTGAAGCTTTCTTT. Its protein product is CASNPPGQVYFTEAFF.

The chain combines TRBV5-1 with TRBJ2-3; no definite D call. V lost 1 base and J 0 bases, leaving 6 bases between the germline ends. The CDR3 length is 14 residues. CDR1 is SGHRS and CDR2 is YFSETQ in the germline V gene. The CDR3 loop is CASSLIPSTDTQYF. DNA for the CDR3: TGCGCCAGCAGCTTGATCCCTAGCACAGATACGCAGTATTTT. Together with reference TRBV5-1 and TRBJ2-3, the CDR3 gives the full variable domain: KAGVTQTPRYLIKTRGQQVTLSCSPISGHRSVSWYQQTPGQGLQFLFEYFSETQRNKGNFPGRFSGRQFSNSRSEMNVSTLELGDSALYLCASSLIPSTDTQYFGPGTRLTVL.

As DNA, the CDR3 is TGTGCCACCCCCCAAATGACAGGGGGCGGGGATAGCAATCAGCCCCAGCATTTT. Translating gives CATPQMTGGGDSNQPQHF. V gene TRBV7-9 combines with J gene TRBJ1-5; 10 bases align to TRBD1. CDR1 is SEHNR and CDR2 is FQNEAQ in the germline V gene (reference sequence). This CDR3 region has 18 residues. V lost 10 bases to trimming and J lost 0 bases; unmatched junction nucleotides: 15.

This chain's CDR3 is CASNMDRGTTDTQYF. The CDR3 DNA reads as TGTGCCAGCAACATGGACAGGGGGACCACAGATACGCAGTATTTT. V is TRBV3-1 (or the pseudogene TRBV3-2) and J is TRBJ2-3; TRBD1 agrees at 10 bases. V trimming: 7 bases; J trimming: 2 bases; junction bases outside the gene matches: 6. CDR3 length: 15 amino acids. Germline CDR1 reads LGHDT; CDR2 reads YNNKEL (reference sequence).

CDR3 nucleotide sequence: TGTGCCAGCTCACCACTGTTGGGACTAGCAGTGCGGGAGACCCAGTACTTC. Translated: CASSPLLGLAVRETQYF. The V gene is TRBV18, the J gene TRBJ2-5; 9 bases agree with TRBD2. Germline CDR1 KGHSH, CDR2 LQKENI. Trimming removed 1 base from V and 5 bases from J; junction bases left unmatched: 11. CDR3 length: 17 residues. Based on the CDR3 plus reference TRBV18 and TRBJ2-5, the full variable domain is NAGVMQNPRHLVRRRGQEARLRCSPMKGHSHVYWYRQLPEEGLKFMVYLQKENIIDESGMPKERFSAEFPKEGPSILRIQQVVRGDSAAYFCASSPLLGLAVRETQYFGPGTRLLVL.

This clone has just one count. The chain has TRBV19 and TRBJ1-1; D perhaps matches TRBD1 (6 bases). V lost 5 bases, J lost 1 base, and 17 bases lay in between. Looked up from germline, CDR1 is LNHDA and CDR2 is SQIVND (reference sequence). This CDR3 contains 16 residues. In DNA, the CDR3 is TGTGCCAGTAGTTCCTTAAGCGGGGGGCAGAACACTGAAGCTTTCTTT. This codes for CASSSLSGGQNTEAFF.